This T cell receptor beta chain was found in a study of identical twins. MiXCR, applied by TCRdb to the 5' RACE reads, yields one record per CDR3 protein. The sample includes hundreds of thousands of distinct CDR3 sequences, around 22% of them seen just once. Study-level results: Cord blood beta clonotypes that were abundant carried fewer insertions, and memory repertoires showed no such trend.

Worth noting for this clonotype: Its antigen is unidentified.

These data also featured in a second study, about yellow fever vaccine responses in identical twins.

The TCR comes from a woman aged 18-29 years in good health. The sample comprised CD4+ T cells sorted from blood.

For the CDR3, the DNA is TGTGCCAGCAGCCAAGTCGGGGATGGAGAGACCCAGTACTTC. Protein sequence: CASSQVGDGETQYF. The rearrangement links TRBV4-2 to TRBJ2-5, with D maybe TRBD2 (5 bases). CDR1 is LGHNA, CDR2 YNFKEQ, per germline. The CDR3 spans 14 residues. Trimming removed 1 base from V and 4 bases from J, with 10 bases in between.